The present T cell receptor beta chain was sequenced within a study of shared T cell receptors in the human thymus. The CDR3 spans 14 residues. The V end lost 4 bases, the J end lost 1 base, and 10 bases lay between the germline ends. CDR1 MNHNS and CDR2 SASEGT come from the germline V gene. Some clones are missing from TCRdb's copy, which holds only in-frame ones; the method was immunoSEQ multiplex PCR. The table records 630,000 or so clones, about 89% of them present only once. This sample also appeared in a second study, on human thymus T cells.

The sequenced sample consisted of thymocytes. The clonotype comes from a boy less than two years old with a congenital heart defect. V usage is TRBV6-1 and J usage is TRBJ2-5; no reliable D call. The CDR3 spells CASSGHLRQETQYF. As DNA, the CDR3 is TGTGCCAGCAGTGGGCACCTCCGCCAAGAGACCCAGTACTTC.